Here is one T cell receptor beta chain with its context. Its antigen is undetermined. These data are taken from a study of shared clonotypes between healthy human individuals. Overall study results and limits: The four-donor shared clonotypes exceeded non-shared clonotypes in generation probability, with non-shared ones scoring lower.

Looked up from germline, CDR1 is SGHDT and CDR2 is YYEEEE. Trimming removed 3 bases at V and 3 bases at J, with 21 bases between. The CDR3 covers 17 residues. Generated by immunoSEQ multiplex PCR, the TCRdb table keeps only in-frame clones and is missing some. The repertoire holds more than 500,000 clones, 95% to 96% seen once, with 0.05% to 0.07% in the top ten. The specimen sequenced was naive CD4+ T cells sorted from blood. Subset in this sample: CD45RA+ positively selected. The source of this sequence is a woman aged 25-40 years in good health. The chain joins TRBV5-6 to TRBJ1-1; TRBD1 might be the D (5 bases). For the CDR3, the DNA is TGTGCCAGCAGCTGGGCCCTGGGGGGTTTCCTCGACACTGAAGCTTTCTTT. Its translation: CASSWALGGFLDTEAFF.